These 10 T cell receptor beta chains share one sample of origin, sequenced in a study of cytomegalovirus exposure and HLA in healthy donors. Use of 60 Vbeta and 13 Jbeta primers characterized the PCR. Here immunoSEQ multiplex PCR was the method, and the copy in TCRdb shows in-frame clones only, minus some. The data contain around 90,000 clones, about four fifths of them singletons. The specimen was PBMCs. The receptors come from a male donor in good health and CMV-seropositive.

This chain connects TRBV5-1 to TRBJ2-7; 7 bases line up with TRBD1. The V gene end was trimmed by 2 bases and the J gene end by 0 bases; junction bases not matched to a gene: 2. Germline CDR1 and CDR2: SGHRS and YFSETQ. The CDR3 spans 14 residues. As DNA, the CDR3 is TGCGCCAGCAGCTTCACAGGGGCCTCCTACGAGCAGTACTTC. This sequence encodes CASSFTGASYEQYF.

Only a few counts were recorded for this clone. The V call is TRBV10-3, the J call TRBJ1-1, with 9 positions matching TRBD1. This CDR3 has 18 amino acids. Germline loops: CDR1 ENHRY, CDR2 SYGVKD. V lost 11 bases to trimming and J lost 4 bases; unmatched junction nucleotides: 23. The CDR3 protein is CAAGKRQGDQTRGTEAFF. For the CDR3, the DNA is TGTGCCGCGGGGAAAAGACAGGGGGACCAAACACGGGGCACTGAAGCTTTCTTT.

This clone was seen a few times. The chain joins TRBV7-9 to TRBJ1-2; TRBD1 aligns across 9 bases. CDR1 is SEHNR, CDR2 FQNEAQ, per germline (reference sequence). The CDR3 is 13 amino acids. With 1 base clipped from V and 9 bases from J, the junction kept 3 bases outside the gene matches. The CDR3 loop is CASSLEGQGSYTF. The CDR3, as DNA: TGTGCCAGCAGCTTAGAGGGACAGGGAAGCTACACCTTC.

This clone was recorded only once. The rearrangement joins TRBV7-2 to TRBJ2-5; D not resolved. There are 12 residues in the CDR3. Deletions cut 2 bases from V and 5 bases from J, with 6 bases between. CDR1 is SGHTA and CDR2 is FQGNSA in the germline V gene. The DNA of the CDR3 is TGTGCCAGCAGCTTACGAGGCGAGACCCAGTACTTC. This sequence encodes CASSLRGETQYF. Using reference TRBV7-2 and TRBJ2-5 for the parts outside the CDR3, the full variable domain is GAGVSQSPSNKVTEKGKDVELRCDPISGHTALYWYRQSLGQGLEFLIYFQGNSAPDKSGLPSDRFSAERTGGSVSTLTIQRTQQEDSAVYLCASSLRGETQYFGPGTRLLVL.

The CDR3 DNA is TGTGCCAGCAGTTTATTTACCGCCGGGACGCGGGGGTACGAGCAGTACTTC. Translation: CASSLFTAGTRGYEQYF. This chain uses TRBV27 with TRBJ2-7, with 7 bases matching TRBD2. CDR1 is MNHEY, CDR2 SMNVEV, per germline (reference sequence). V gave up 1 base and J gave up 4 bases; unmatched junction bases: 13. The CDR3 is 17 amino acids.

This chain links TRBV5-4 with TRBJ1-1; the D gene is possibly TRBD1 (6 bases). V lost 4 bases to trimming and J lost 7 bases, with 14 bases between them. The germline V gene has CDR1 SGHNT and CDR2 YYREEE (reference sequence). The CDR3 covers 13 residues. The CDR3 reads CASSLVLTGEAFF. CDR3 nucleotide sequence: TGTGCCAGCAGCCTTGTTTTGACAGGTGAAGCTTTCTTT. Full variable domain (remainder filled in from reference TRBV5-4 and TRBJ1-1): ETGVTQSPTHLIKTRGQQVTLRCSSQSGHNTVSWYQQALGQGPQFIFQYYREEENGRGNFPPRFSGLQFPNYSSELNVNALELDDSALYLCASSLVLTGEAFFGQGTRLTVV.

A note on this clone: A read error may account for a junction end that differs from germline. The chain is built from TRBV7-7 and TRBJ2-3; 10 bases are a match to TRBD2. Germline V gene sequence: CDR1 SSHAT, CDR2 FNYEAQ (reference sequence). This CDR3 contains 14 residues. The CDR3 sequence is CASSSGTSADTQYF. The CDR3 DNA reads as TGTGCTAGCAGTTCCGGGACTAGCGCAGATACGCAGTATTTT. The whole variable domain, remainder taken from reference TRBV7-7 and TRBJ2-3, is GAGVSQSPRYKVTKRGQDVTLRCDPISSHATLYWYQQALGQGPEFLTYFNYEAQPDKSGLPSDRFSAERPEGSISTLTIQRTEQRDSAMYRCASSSGTSADTQYFGPGTRLTVL.

The gene calls are TRBV7-9 and TRBJ1-2; unclear D gene. The CDR3 is 13 amino acids. V lost 2 bases and J lost 7, with 11 bases in between. CDR1 and CDR2 (germline): SEHNR, FQNEAQ (reference sequence). CDR3 in amino acids: CASSLQQAIGYTF. The CDR3 nucleotides read TGTGCCAGCAGCTTACAGCAGGCTATTGGCTACACCTTC.

The CDR3 nucleotides are TGTGCCAGCAGCTTAAGGGGTGGAGAAGCTTTCTTT. This encodes CASSLRGGEAFF. V is TRBV7-6 and J is TRBJ1-1, with D possibly being TRBD1 (5 bases). From germline, CDR1 is SGHVS and CDR2 FNYEAQ. The CDR3 totals 12 residues. Trimming removed 2 bases at V and 8 bases at J, with 9 bases between. The variable domain in full, with the rest retrieved from reference TRBV7-6 and TRBJ1-1, is GAGVSQSPRYKVTKRGQDVALRCDPISGHVSLYWYRQALGQGPEFLTYFNYEAQQDKSGLPNDRFSAERPEGSISTLTIQRTEQRDSAMYRCASSLRGGEAFFGQGTRLTVV.

The J gene is TRBJ2-3, the V gene TRBV5-1; 11 nucleotides line up with TRBD1. The trim removed 3 bases at V and 3 bases at J, leaving 6 bases unmatched. Per the germline V gene, CDR1 is SGHRS and CDR2 is YFSETQ. The CDR3 contains 16 residues. The DNA of the CDR3 is TGCGCCAGCAGCTGGGGACAGGGGGTTAAAACAGATACGCAGTATTTT. Its translation: CASSWGQGVKTDTQYF.